A single T cell receptor (beta chain) is shown here with its context. This entry is derived from a study of blood T cell repertoires in COVID-19. Whole-study context: Whether acute or convalescent, the COVID-19 samples came from the United States, Italy and Spain.

Clones were sequenced by immunoSEQ multiplex PCR, and TCRdb holds only the in-frame ones, with some missing. Of under 25,000 clones listed, 70% to 90% were seen once; the top ten hold about 7.9%. The source of this sequence is a human donor with active COVID-19. The donor label of this sample is uncertain. Material: peripheral blood.

The CDR3 protein is CASSLRLAEYNEQFF. Written as DNA, the CDR3 is TGTGCCAGCAGCTTGAGGCTAGCGGAATACAATGAGCAGTTCTTC. This chain links TRBV5-5 with TRBJ2-1, with 7 nucleotides matching TRBD2. This CDR3 is 15 amino acids long. Germline V gene data show CDR1 as SGHKS and CDR2 as YYEKEE (reference sequence). Trimming at V came to 1 base and at J to 4 bases, leaving 5 bases not matched to a gene.